This entry is about one T cell receptor (beta chain). TCRdb reprocessed the RT-PCR reads via MiXCR and lists one record per CDR3 protein. The table has tens of thousands of distinct CDR3 sequences, 6.8% seen once. This entry belongs to a study of patients and donors after allogeneic stem cell transplantation. CDR1 and CDR2 (germline): MNHEY, SVGAGI. The V end lost 5 bases, the J end lost 1 base, and 12 bases lay between the germline ends. There are 14 residues in the CDR3. The sample comprised blood, either unsorted or a sorted T cell fraction (not recorded which). This chain joins TRBV6-5 and TRBJ2-7; D gene unclear. This receptor was identified in a human donor who was either an allogeneic HSCT recipient or a stem cell or donor lymphocyte infusion donor (not recorded which). It is not recorded whose cells these are; they may come from a transplant donor. The CDR3 nucleotides are TGTGCCAGCAGTCCCCCTGTGGCGTCCTACGAGCAGTACTTC. It encodes CASSPPVASYEQYF.